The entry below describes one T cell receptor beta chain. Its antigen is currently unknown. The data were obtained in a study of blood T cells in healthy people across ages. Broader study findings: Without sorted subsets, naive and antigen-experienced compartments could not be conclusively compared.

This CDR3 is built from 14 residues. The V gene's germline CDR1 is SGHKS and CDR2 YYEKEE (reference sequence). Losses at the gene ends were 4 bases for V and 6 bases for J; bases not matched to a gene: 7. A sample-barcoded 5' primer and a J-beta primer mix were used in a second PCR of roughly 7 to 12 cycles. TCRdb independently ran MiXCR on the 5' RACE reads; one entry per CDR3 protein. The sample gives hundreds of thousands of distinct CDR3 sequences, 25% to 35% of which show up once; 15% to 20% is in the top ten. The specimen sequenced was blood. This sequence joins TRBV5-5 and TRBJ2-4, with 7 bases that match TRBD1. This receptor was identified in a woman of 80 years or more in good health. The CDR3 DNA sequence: TGTGCCAGCAGCCCCGGGACAGAGAGAAACATTCAGTACTTC. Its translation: CASSPGTERNIQYF.